The 21 T cell receptor beta chains below all came from one sample that was sequenced in a study of breast tumors, draining lymph nodes, adjacent tissues. Samples came from axillary lymph nodes draining the breast cancer. TCRdb recomputed calls from the multiplex PCR reads with MiXCR, one row per CDR3 protein. The table shows 200,000 or so distinct CDR3 sequences, with around 29% occurring only once. The sample taken for sequencing was axillary lymph node tissue. Every receptor here comes from a female donor with breast cancer. Some clones in this sample may be carry-over from other donors' samples.

This chain joins TRBV20-1 and TRBJ2-7, with 8 bases identical to TRBD2. Germline loops: CDR1 DFQATT, CDR2 SNEGSKA (reference sequence). V trimming: 5 bases; J trimming: 6 bases; junction bases outside the gene matches: 12. The CDR3 consists of 14 residues. CDR3 DNA: TGCAGTGCTCGAAGATTGACTAGCGTCACCGAGCAGTACTTC. Its protein product is CSARRLTSVTEQYF.

V is TRBV24-1 and J is TRBJ1-6; maybe TRBD1 (5 bases). The CDR3 runs to 13 residues. Trimming pared 3 bases from V and 10 bases from J, leaving 9 bases between. In germline, CDR1 is KGHDR, CDR2 SFDVKD. CDR3 loop: CATSDRKGSPLHF. DNA for the CDR3: TGTGCCACCAGTGATCGTAAGGGGTCACCCCTCCACTTT.

The chain links TRBV10-3 to TRBJ1-2; tentatively, D is TRBD1 (5 bases). Trimming shortened V by 0 bases and J by 5 bases, and 7 bases separated the two germline ends. Germline CDR1 reads ENHRY; CDR2 reads SYGVKD. The CDR3 extends over 13 amino acids. The CDR3: CAISESGEYGYTF. In DNA form, the CDR3 reads TGTGCCATCAGTGAGTCAGGGGAGTATGGCTACACCTTC.

Comment on this clonotype: Just one base apart from a much larger clone, this may be a read error. The genes are TRBV5-1 and TRBJ2-7, with D perhaps being TRBD1 or TRBD2 (5 bases each). CDR3 length equals 15 residues. Germline V gives CDR1 SGHRS, CDR2 YFSETQ. V lost 3 bases to trimming and J lost 5 bases, with 18 bases between them. CDR3 DNA sequence: TGCGCCAGCAGCTGGGGACCTTTGAGTCACGACGAGCAGTACTTC. Its translation is CASSWGPLSHDEQYF.

The chain recombines TRBV20-1 with TRBJ1-5; D is ambiguous. The CDR3 is 15 residues long. Between the trimmed V and J ends, which lost 0 bases and 4 bases, there was a span of 13 bases. Germline CDR1 reads DFQATT; CDR2 reads SNEGSKA (reference sequence). The chain's CDR3 is CSARDQRRANQPQHF. The CDR3 coding sequence is TGCAGTGCTAGAGATCAACGACGGGCGAATCAGCCCCAGCATTTT.

This clonotype occurred many times. The chain couples TRBV7-2 to TRBJ2-7; D is unresolved. This CDR3 is 14 amino acids long. The V end was cut by 1 base, the J end by 6 bases, with 13 bases between. Germline CDR1 reads SGHTA; CDR2 reads FQGNSA. CDR3 sequence (DNA): TGTGCCAGCAGCTTAGGAGAAGCCATCGTCGAGCAGTACTTC. Translated, it gives CASSLGEAIVEQYF.

The sample holds one count of this clonotype. The CDR3 is CASSPGTGGYQETQYF. CDR3 nucleotide sequence: TGTGCCAGCAGTCCCGGGACAGGGGGGTACCAAGAGACCCAGTACTTC. This chain uses TRBV28 with TRBJ2-5, with 11 nucleotides matching TRBD1. This CDR3 has 16 residues. CDR1 MDHEN and CDR2 SYDVKM come from the germline V gene. With V trimmed by 5 bases and J by 0 bases, 5 bases remained unmatched.

This clonotype was observed at least ten times. Just one base apart from a much larger clone, this may be a read error. The CDR3 bases are TGTGCCACCAGTGGCGGGACAGGAAGGAGAGGAAAACTGTTTTTT. It specifies CATSGGTGRRGKLFF. This chain joins TRBV24-1 and TRBJ1-4, with 8 bases aligning to TRBD1. Germline loops: CDR1 KGHDR, CDR2 SFDVKD. The CDR3 totals 15 residues. V dropped 5 bases and J dropped 10; count of bases not matched to a gene: 11.

This chain uses TRBV3-1 with TRBJ2-1; possible D gene TRBD2, 5 bases. CDR3 length: 16 amino acids. Germline-derived CDR1 and CDR2 are LGHDT and YNNKEL (reference sequence). V was pared by 4 bases and J by 1 base, with 14 bases between. CDR3 sequence reads: CASSPGWRASYNEQFF. CDR3 nucleotide sequence: TGTGCCAGCAGCCCCGGATGGCGGGCTTCCTACAATGAGCAGTTCTTC.

In its sample, this clonotype was seen many times. The chain joins TRBV11-2 to TRBJ1-5; 9 bases line up with TRBD1. This CDR3 spans 15 amino acids. Germline CDR1 and CDR2: SGHAT and FQNNGV. With 1 base clipped from V and 8 bases from J, the junction kept 6 bases outside the gene matches. The CDR3 is CASSLGDRAWEPQHF. The CDR3 DNA follows: TGTGCCAGCAGCTTAGGGGACAGGGCGTGGGAGCCCCAGCATTTT.

In the case of this clonotype: A much larger clone lies one base from this, so it may be a read error. This rearrangement joins TRBV4-2 to TRBJ2-2, with unresolved D. Germline values: CDR1 LGHNA, CDR2 YNFKEQ. The CDR3 loop spans 11 amino acids. Trimming shortened V by 2 bases and J by 5 bases, and 0 bases separated the two germline ends. DNA for the CDR3: TGTGCCAGCAGCCAAACCGGGGAGCTGTTTTTT. It specifies CASSQTGELFF.

In the case of this clonotype: Here the CDR3 omits its conserved ending phenylalanine or tryptophan, so a read error is the likely source. This chain joins TRBV9 and TRBJ2-6; D ambiguous. Trimming removed 4 bases at V and 3 bases at J, with 5 bases between. This CDR3 is built from 13 residues. Germline-derived CDR1 and CDR2 are SGDLS and YYNGEE. As DNA, the CDR3 is TGTGCCAGCAGCAGCAGTGGGGCCAACGTCCTGACTTCC. It codes for CASSSSGANVLTS.

On this clonotype: A read error may account for a junction end that differs from germline. The chain is built from TRBV20-1 and TRBJ2-1; D is possibly TRBD2 (6 bases). The CDR3 is made up of 13 amino acids. Germline CDR1 reads DFQATT; CDR2 reads SNEGSKA (reference sequence). This chain's CDR3 is CSAGEWETSTQFF. The DNA for the CDR3 is TGCAGTGCTGGAGAATGGGAGACTAGTACGCAGTTCTTC.

This clonotype appeared many times. This sequence joins TRBV20-1 and TRBJ2-7; the match to TRBD2 covers 7 bases. Per germline, CDR1 DFQATT and CDR2 SNEGSKA (reference sequence). V trimming: 5 bases; J trimming: 2 bases; junction bases outside the gene matches: 6. CDR3 length: 13 residues. The CDR3 sequence is CSAHPGTTYEQYF. CDR3 DNA sequence: TGCAGTGCTCATCCTGGGACTACCTACGAGCAGTACTTC.

To note about this clonotype: A read error may be the cause here, since a much bigger clone is one base away. The V and J genes are TRBV3-1 and TRBJ2-7, with D tentatively TRBD1 (5 bases). The V end lost 3 bases, the J end lost 6 bases, and 15 bases lay between the germline ends. The CDR3 runs 14 residues. The germline V gene has CDR1 LGHDT and CDR2 YNNKEL (reference sequence). The CDR3 protein is CASSQQGVVAEQYF. The CDR3 DNA is TGTGCCAGCAGCCAGCAGGGTGTTGTTGCCGAGCAGTACTTC.

This clonotype has ten or more counts. The chain joins TRBV5-5 to TRBJ1-5, with D unresolved. This CDR3 is 14 amino acids long. Trimming took off 0 bases at V and 2 bases at J, with 6 bases between the two ends. Germline-derived CDR1 and CDR2 are SGHKS and YYEKEE (reference sequence). The CDR3 sequence: CASSLGVGNQPQHF. CDR3 nucleotides: TGTGCCAGCAGCTTGGGGGTGGGCAATCAGCCCCAGCATTTT. The variable domain in full, completed from reference TRBV5-5 and TRBJ1-5, reads DAGVTQSPTHLIKTRGQQVTLRCSPISGHKSVSWYQQVLGQGPQFIFQYYEKEERGRGNFPDRFSARQFPNYSSELNVNALLLGDSALYLCASSLGVGNQPQHFGDGTRLSIL.

This clonotype was detected many times. CDR3: CASLLGLDSPLHF. DNA for the CDR3: TGTGCCAGCCTACTTGGACTGGATTCACCCCTCCACTTT. This chain uses TRBV7-2 with TRBJ1-6; D unclear. CDR1 SGHTA and CDR2 FQGNSA come from the germline V gene. The CDR3 covers 13 residues. Trimming stripped 8 bases from V and 8 bases from J, with 13 bases between.

As to this clonotype: Given the absence of the conserved phenylalanine or tryptophan at the CDR3 end, a read error is likely. The V call is TRBV19, the J call TRBJ2-7; D ambiguous. The CDR3 runs 14 residues. Trimming took 5 bases from V and 7 from J, leaving 18 bases between them. The germline gives CDR1 LNHDA, CDR2 SQIVND (reference sequence). The CDR3 DNA reads as TGTGCCAGTAGTTTACTCGGCAGGATGCTTGAGCAGTACCTC. Encoded protein: CASSLLGRMLEQYL.

This clonotype occurred many times. The chain combines TRBV19 with TRBJ1-2; 9 nucleotides agree with TRBD1. V lost 7 bases and J lost 4; bases outside the gene matches: 7. CDR1 and CDR2 from the germline V gene are LNHDA and SQIVND (reference sequence). The CDR3 extends over 14 amino acids. This chain's CDR3 is CASTRTGEGYGYTF. CDR3 nucleotides: TGTGCCAGTACCAGGACAGGGGAGGGCTATGGCTACACCTTC.

This chain connects TRBV18 to TRBJ2-3; D remains ambiguous. V shed 0 bases and J shed 6 bases, with 7 bases lying between them. The CDR3 has 13 amino acids. Germline values: CDR1 KGHSH, CDR2 LQKENI. CDR3 coding DNA: TGTGCCAGCTCACCACCAGGGTGGGATACGCAGTATTTT. Residues: CASSPPGWDTQYF.

This clonotype was recorded many times. The chain carries TRBV7-2 and TRBJ2-5, with a weak D call TRBD2 (6 bases). V was trimmed by 3 bases and J by 7 bases, leaving 18 bases between them. Per the germline V gene, CDR1 is SGHTA and CDR2 is FQGNSA. The CDR3 covers 15 residues. The chain's CDR3 is CASSFVGGTKGTQYF. In DNA form, the CDR3 reads TGTGCCAGCAGCTTTGTGGGGGGTACCAAAGGGACCCAGTACTTC.